The 29 T cell receptor beta chains below were found in one sample sequenced in a study of glioma-infiltrating T cells. Using RNA template, CDR3s of TCR alpha and beta were amplified with iRepertoire arm-PCR. A single record per CDR3 protein comes from TCRdb applying MiXCR to the multiplex PCR reads. Of about 130,000 distinct CDR3 sequences in the sample, more than 20% were seen once. Sequenced: glioma tissue, nonneoplastic brain tissue, or PBMCs (not recorded which). The receptors come from a human donor with low-grade glioma or glioblastoma, undergoing nonglioma brain surgery, or in good health (not recorded which).

This clonotype came up a few times. Possible read error: a much larger clone is one base away. The chain is built from TRBV19 and TRBJ1-2; D is unresolved. The CDR3 is 12 residues long. CDR1 and CDR2 (germline): LNHDA, SQIVND (reference sequence). CDR3 bases: TGTACCGCTGGACCGCCGAACTATGGCTACACCTTC. It encodes CTAGPPNYGYTF.

The chain joins TRBV7-2 to TRBJ1-1, with D tentatively TRBD1 (5 bases). V lost 5 bases and J lost 4, with 14 bases in between. CDR1 is SGHTA and CDR2 is FQGNSA in the germline V gene. The CDR3 length is 14 residues. The DNA for the CDR3 is TGTGCCAGCAGCCCCATGGGGGTCTTCACTGAAGCTTTCTTT. Its protein product is CASSPMGVFTEAFF.

This clonotype appeared a single time. Since a much larger clone is just one base distant, this may be a read error. The rearrangement uses TRBV4-1 and TRBJ1-2; D gene ambiguous. The germline gives CDR1 MGHRA, CDR2 YSYEKL. The CDR3 runs to 13 residues. CDR3 region: CASSQAENYCYTF. CDR3 bases: TGCGCCAGCAGCCAAGCTGAGAACTATTGCTACACCTTC.

The chain combines TRBV29-1 with TRBJ1-1; no definite D call. V lost 7 bases to trimming and J lost 4 bases, with 7 bases between them. The CDR3 extends over 10 amino acids. Germline V gene data show CDR1 as SQVTM and CDR2 as ANQGSEA. CDR3 sequence (DNA): TGCAGCGCCGGAGGCACTGAAGCTTTCTTT. Protein sequence: CSAGGTEAFF.

This clonotype was detected many times. The rearrangement joins TRBV24-1 to TRBJ2-1; TRBD2 might be the D (5 bases). Trimming shortened V by 7 bases and J by 3 bases, and 9 bases separated the two germline ends. The length of the CDR3 is 13 residues. Germline loops: CDR1 KGHDR, CDR2 SFDVKD. The CDR3 nucleotides read TGTGCCACCAGGGGAGCCGACTACAATGAGCAGTTCTTC. Translation: CATRGADYNEQFF.

This clonotype has just a few counts. The chain has TRBV5-1 and TRBJ1-3; D ambiguous. The CDR3 loop spans 16 amino acids. Trimming cost V 2 bases and J 0 bases, with 12 bases left between them. Germline loops: CDR1 SGHRS, CDR2 YFSETQ. The CDR3 region has the DNA TGCGCCAGCAGCTTAGAGCCAGGCAGCTCTGGAAACACCATATATTTT. It specifies CASSLEPGSSGNTIYF.

This clonotype appeared once. This chain links TRBV12-3 or TRBV12-4 with TRBJ2-1; 10 nucleotides match TRBD2. V shed 5 bases, J shed 6 bases, and the junction held 13 bases outside the gene matches. CDR3 length equals 17 residues. The CDR3 protein is CASSAPSGSPLSNEQFF. The CDR3 DNA follows: TGTGCCAGCAGTGCCCCTAGCGGGAGTCCCCTCTCCAATGAGCAGTTCTTC.

This clonotype was found many times. The chain couples TRBV7-8 to TRBJ2-5, with 7 bases lining up with TRBD1. The CDR3 loop spans 15 amino acids. CDR1 is SGHVS, CDR2 FQNEAQ, per germline. J was trimmed by 2 bases and V by 1 base; bases with no gene match: 4. CDR3 region: CASSLGQGTQETQYF. The CDR3 region has the DNA TGTGCCAGCAGCTTAGGACAGGGCACTCAAGAGACCCAGTACTTC.

This clonotype was recorded a few times. The CDR3 region is CASSQDWDRNYGYTF. The CDR3 bases are TGCGCCAGCAGCCAAGACTGGGACAGAAACTATGGCTACACCTTC. The chain uses TRBV4-3 and TRBJ1-2, with 7 bases aligning to TRBD1. CDR1 is LGHNA, CDR2 YSLEER, per germline. The V segment lost 0 bases and the J segment 2 bases; nucleotides outside the gene matches: 3. This CDR3 is built from 15 residues.

This clonotype was seen many times. The chain links TRBV6-1 to TRBJ2-7, with no clear D. CDR3 length: 12 amino acids. Germline CDR1 is MNHNS and CDR2 is SASEGT. V lost 7 bases to trimming and J lost 3 bases, with 10 bases between them. CDR3 bases: TGTGCCAGCAAGCCATCGATCTACGAGCAGTACTTC. Encoded protein: CASKPSIYEQYF.

To note about this clonotype: Sequence at one end of the junction differs from germline and may be a read error. The chain uses TRBV10-1 and TRBJ2-1, with D tentatively TRBD1 or TRBD2 (6 bases each). The germline gives CDR1 WNHNN, CDR2 SYGVQD (reference sequence). CDR3 length: 15 amino acids. DNA for the CDR3: TGCGCCAGCAGTGAGTTCGGGGGCTCCTACAATGAGCAGCTCTTC. Protein sequence: CASSEFGGSYNEQLF.

This clonotype has at least ten counts. J is TRBJ1-1 and V is TRBV28; 7 positions agree with TRBD1. Germline trimming cut 6 bases from V and 5 bases from J; bases unmatched to any gene: 9. The V gene's germline CDR1 is MDHEN and CDR2 SYDVKM. This CDR3 is 14 amino acids long. The CDR3: CASSPSRGRTEAFF. CDR3 nucleotide sequence: TGTGCCAGCAGCCCTTCCAGGGGGAGGACTGAAGCTTTCTTT.

There are a few counts of this clonotype. The rearrangement uses TRBV7-9 and TRBJ1-1, with D perhaps TRBD1 (5 bases). The CDR3 consists of 13 residues. The V gene's germline CDR1 is SEHNR and CDR2 FQNEAQ (reference sequence). V lost 5 bases, J lost 3 bases, and 10 bases lay in between. In DNA, the CDR3 is TGTGCCAGCAGCCTCCGGGGCGACACTGAAGCTTTCTTT. Translation: CASSLRGDTEAFF.

This clonotype was counted a few times. The chain joins TRBV29-1 to TRBJ2-1; possibly TRBD1 or TRBD2 for D (5 bases each). Germline CDR1 reads SQVTM; CDR2 reads ANQGSEA. Trimming left V 6 bases short and J 10 bases short, with 19 bases between. The CDR3 has 13 amino acids. The CDR3 loop is CSVPGAPSIEQFF. CDR3 bases: TGCAGCGTCCCCGGGGCCCCCTCGATAGAGCAGTTCTTC.

This clonotype was seen many times. The V call is TRBV12-3 or TRBV12-4, the J call TRBJ1-3, with D maybe TRBD1 (5 bases). CDR3 length: 11 amino acids. V was pared by 6 bases and J by 15 bases, with 15 bases between. CDR3 DNA sequence: TGTGCCAGCAGCTTCCCCGGGACCTCATATTTT. Translating gives CASSFPGTSYF.

The chain combines TRBV18 with TRBJ2-3; D unclear. CDR1 is KGHSH and CDR2 is LQKENI in the germline V gene. Trimming took 3 bases from V and 0 from J, leaving 4 bases between them. CDR3 length: 13 residues. The CDR3 nucleotides read TGTGCCAGCTCACCGGTTAGCACAGATACGCAGTATTTT. It specifies CASSPVSTDTQYF.

This clonotype was recorded many times. The rearrangement links TRBV28 to TRBJ2-3; 7 nucleotides match TRBD1. CDR3 length: 15 amino acids. The V segment lost 5 bases and the J segment 4 bases; nucleotides outside the gene matches: 9. From germline, CDR1 is MDHEN and CDR2 SYDVKM. The CDR3 sequence is CASSQNRGWSDTQYF. CDR3 in DNA: TGTGCCAGCAGTCAAAACAGGGGTTGGTCAGATACGCAGTATTTT.

This clonotype was seen at least ten times. The V and J genes are TRBV6-1 and TRBJ2-1, with a possible D match to TRBD1 (5 bases). Germline lookup yields CDR1 MNHNS and CDR2 SASEGT. The CDR3 is 14 amino acids. Trimming pared 4 bases from V and 6 bases from J, leaving 13 bases between. The CDR3, as DNA: TGTGCCAGCAGTGTAAGACAGCTCCGCAATGAGCAGTTCTTC. It encodes CASSVRQLRNEQFF.

Notes on this clonotype: Possible read error: a much larger clone is one base away. Here the CDR3 DNA reads TGCAGCGTTGAGCGGGGTGACAATGAGCAGTTCTTC. It is translated as CSVERGDNEQFF. The J gene is TRBJ2-1, the V gene TRBV29-1, with D possibly being TRBD2 (6 bases). Germline V gene lookup returns CDR1 SQVTM and CDR2 ANQGSEA. V was clipped by 3 bases and J by 5 bases, with 8 bases between them. CDR3 length: 12 amino acids.

Remarks on this clonotype: The conserved final phenylalanine or tryptophan is absent from the CDR3, which likely points to a read error. The chain joins TRBV6-2 or TRBV6-3 to TRBJ2-1, with D hard to call. The CDR3 covers 13 residues. Germline values: CDR1 MNHEY, CDR2 SVGEGT. The germline V and J ends were trimmed by 7 bases and 5 bases, with 12 bases remaining between them. In DNA, the CDR3 is TGTGCCAGCACATGGCACCTTCACAATGAGCAGTTCTTA. Its translation is CASTWHLHNEQFL.

This clonotype occurred many times. The genes are TRBV28 and TRBJ2-1, with TRBD2 matching over 7 bases. The J segment lost 4 bases and the V segment lost 6 bases, leaving 6 bases of the junction unmatched. Germline-derived CDR1 and CDR2 are MDHEN and SYDVKM. The CDR3 runs 14 residues. The CDR3 region is CASSLGLVYNEQFF. The CDR3 bases are TGTGCCAGCAGCCTCGGACTAGTTTACAATGAGCAGTTCTTC.

Comments on this clonotype: Possible read error: a much larger clone is one base away. V gene TRBV6-2 or TRBV6-3 combines with J gene TRBJ2-5; TRBD2 matches 8 bases. Per germline, CDR1 MNHEY and CDR2 SVGEGT. The trim removed 7 bases at V and 4 bases at J, leaving 11 bases unmatched. The CDR3 length is 15 residues. The CDR3 bases are TGTGCCAGCACAGATAGCGGGAAAGGAGGAGAGACCCAGTACTTC. Amino acid sequence: CASTDSGKGGETQYF.

The V call is TRBV3-1, the J call TRBJ1-2; no clear D. The V gene's germline CDR1 is LGHDT and CDR2 YNNKEL (reference sequence). Deletions cut 1 base from V and 5 bases from J, with 8 bases between. The CDR3 has 13 amino acids. The CDR3: CASSQVIGYGYTF. In nucleotides, the CDR3 is TGTGCCAGCAGCCAAGTGATAGGATATGGCTACACCTTC.

There are a few counts of this clonotype. The V call is TRBV3-1, the J call TRBJ2-1; 7 nucleotides match TRBD2. The junction had 4 bases not matched to a gene; V was cut back by 1 base and J by 4 bases. CDR3 length: 15 residues. Germline V gene lookup returns CDR1 LGHDT and CDR2 YNNKEL (reference sequence). The CDR3 bases are TGTGCCAGCAGCCAAGCAGGGACTATTTACAATGAGCAGTTCTTC. Encoded protein: CASSQAGTIYNEQFF.

Remarks on this clonotype: The junction shows a germline mismatch at one end, possibly a read error. The V and J genes are TRBV7-2 and TRBJ1-1; no clear D gene. There are 15 residues in the CDR3. CDR1 SGHTA and CDR2 FQGNSA come from the germline V gene. CDR3 coding DNA: TGTGCCAGCCGCTCCCCAAGGATGGGGAACACCGAAGCTTTCTTT. Residues: CASRSPRMGNTEAFF.

This clonotype has ten or more counts. This sequence joins TRBV4-2 and TRBJ2-3; TRBD2 matches 8 bases. This CDR3 region has 16 residues. The J segment lost 0 bases and the V segment lost 4 bases, leaving 6 bases of the junction unmatched. The germline V gene has CDR1 LGHNA and CDR2 YNFKEQ. CDR3 sequence reads: CASSPQTSASTDTQYF. The CDR3 coding sequence is TGTGCCAGCAGCCCACAGACTAGCGCTAGCACAGATACGCAGTATTTT.

The table lists this clonotype with many counts. This sequence joins TRBV5-1 and TRBJ1-6; maybe TRBD1 (6 bases). V dropped 0 bases and J dropped 9 bases, with 10 bases sitting between them. The germline V gene has CDR1 SGHRS and CDR2 YFSETQ. The CDR3 length is 14 residues. CDR3 in amino acids: CASSLVQGGSPLHF. CDR3 DNA: TGCGCCAGCAGCTTGGTACAGGGAGGTTCACCCCTCCACTTT.

This clonotype was seen at least ten times. The V gene is TRBV12-3 or TRBV12-4, the J gene TRBJ2-3; possibly TRBD2 for D (5 bases). The CDR3 has 15 amino acids. V was shortened by 6 bases and J by 0 bases, with 13 bases between the two germline ends. CDR3 sequence reads: CASRSSGTSTDTQYF. The CDR3, as DNA: TGTGCCAGCAGGTCAAGCGGCACTAGCACAGATACGCAGTATTTT.

The rearrangement joins TRBV30 to TRBJ2-1; TRBD2 matches at 8 bases. Germline values: CDR1 GTSNPN, CDR2 SVGIG (reference sequence). Trimming at V came to 7 bases and at J to 7 bases, leaving 15 bases not matched to a gene. The CDR3 length is 15 residues. CDR3 nucleotide sequence: TGTGCCTCAAGTTCCACGGGAGGGCCGGGAAATGAGCAGTTCTTC. Encoded protein: CASSSTGGPGNEQFF.